The rows below give T cell receptor beta chains drawn from one sample of a study of T cell responses to AZD1222 COVID-19 vaccine. Data came from immunoSEQ multiplex PCR; TCRdb stores just in-frame clones and leaves some out. The sample records over 65,000 clones, approximately 89% being singletons. The sequencing here drew on peripheral blood, taken 28 days after the second AZD1222 dose. These receptors all stem from an adult who received the AZD1222 COVID-19 vaccine. Each CDR3 is given with its conserved first and last residue. The order of the fields is V gene, D gene, J gene, CDR3 DNA, CDR3 protein. D genes are given only for firm matches.

V gene: TRBV19
D gene: -
J gene: TRBJ1-5
CDR3 DNA: TGTGCCAGTAGTATCCAGGGAAGTCAGCCCCAGCATTTT
CDR3 protein: CASSIQGSQPQHF

V gene: TRBV5-1
D gene: TRBD1
J gene: TRBJ2-7
CDR3 DNA: TGCGCCAGCAGACAATTTACAGGGGTAGGCGAGCAGTACTTC
CDR3 protein: CASRQFTGVGEQYF

V gene: TRBV29-1
D gene: -
J gene: TRBJ2-2
CDR3 DNA: TGCAGCGTTACCGCAGGCAAAACGAACACCGGGGAGCTGTTTTTT
CDR3 protein: CSVTAGKTNTGELFF

V gene: TRBV18
D gene: -
J gene: TRBJ1-2
CDR3 DNA: TGTGCCAGCTCATTGCTACAGCACTATGGCTACACCTTC
CDR3 protein: CASSLLQHYGYTF

V gene: TRBV5-1
D gene: -
J gene: TRBJ2-2
CDR3 DNA: TGCGCCAGCAGCCTGGGACAACCACGACCCACCGGGGAGCTGTTTTTT
CDR3 protein: CASSLGQPRPTGELFF

V gene: TRBV7-9
D gene: TRBD2
J gene: TRBJ2-3
CDR3 DNA: TGTGCCAGCAGCTCCCGGACTAGAAAGGCGCCAGATACGCAGTATTTT
CDR3 protein: CASSSRTRKAPDTQYF

V gene: TRBV7-3
D gene: -
J gene: TRBJ1-1
CDR3 DNA: TGTGCCAGCAGCTCACGACGGAACACTGAAGCTTTCTTT
CDR3 protein: CASSSRRNTEAFF

V gene: TRBV27
D gene: -
J gene: TRBJ1-5
CDR3 DNA: TGTGCCAGCAGTTTATTGGGTCAGCCCCAGCATTTT
CDR3 protein: CASSLLGQPQHF

V gene: TRBV12-3/TRBV12-4
D gene: -
J gene: TRBJ1-5
CDR3 DNA: TGTGCCAGCAGTGGAAACGAATGGCGGCCCCAGCATTTT
CDR3 protein: CASSGNEWRPQHF

V gene: TRBV6-5
D gene: -
J gene: TRBJ2-3
CDR3 DNA: TGTGCCAGCAGAAACACAGATACGCAGTATTTT
CDR3 protein: CASRNTDTQYF

V gene: TRBV9
D gene: TRBD1
J gene: TRBJ1-5
CDR3 DNA: TGTGCCAGCAGCACCACAGGGGGCCCTCAGCCCCAGCATTTT
CDR3 protein: CASSTTGGPQPQHF

V gene: TRBV14
D gene: -
J gene: TRBJ1-2
CDR3 DNA: TGTGCCAGCAGCCAAGTTCCGGGACTAGGGGACCCAGACTATGGCTACACCTTC
CDR3 protein: CASSQVPGLGDPDYGYTF